Presented here are 14 T cell receptor beta chains from one specimen sequenced in a study of blood T cell repertoires in COVID-19. Generated by immunoSEQ multiplex PCR, the TCRdb table keeps only in-frame clones and is missing some. The table has fewer than 250,000 clones, around four fifths seen once. The sample was peripheral blood. These receptors were taken from a woman in her sixties with active or convalescent COVID-19.

This rearrangement joins TRBV7-9 to TRBJ2-7; TRBD1 agrees at 7 bases. The CDR3 spans 11 residues. V trimming: 10 bases; J trimming: 1 base; junction bases outside the gene matches: 1. Germline V lookup: CDR1 SEHNR, CDR2 FQNEAQ (reference sequence). CDR3 coding DNA: TGTGCCACGGGACAGTCCTACGAGCAGTACTTC. Translated, it gives CATGQSYEQYF.

The J gene is TRBJ2-7, the V gene TRBV5-1; TRBD1 agrees at 9 bases. V was clipped by 3 bases and J by 5 bases; unmatched bases: 6. The germline V gene has CDR1 SGHRS and CDR2 YFSETQ. The CDR3 extends over 14 amino acids. CDR3 nucleotide sequence: TGCGCCAGCAGCTCACAGGGGGCCTTGGACGAGCAGTACTTC. This gives the protein CASSSQGALDEQYF.

V and J are TRBV7-2 and TRBJ2-5; tentative D call: TRBD1 (6 bases). Trimming took 5 bases from V and 9 from J, leaving 19 bases between them. This CDR3 contains 14 residues. Germline V CDR1 and CDR2: SGHTA, FQGNSA. The CDR3 coding sequence is TGTGCCAGCAGCCAAGGACGTCGGCAGGGGCCCCAGTACTTC. This encodes CASSQGRRQGPQYF.

This clone was seen a single time. The chain uses TRBV13 and TRBJ2-2; D is perhaps TRBD1 (6 bases). V was trimmed by 1 base and J by 5 bases, leaving 11 bases between them. Germline V gene sequence: CDR1 PRHDT, CDR2 FYEKMQ (reference sequence). The CDR3 loop spans 15 amino acids. The chain's CDR3 is CASSLAGAETGELFF. CDR3 nucleotide sequence: TGTGCCAGCAGCTTAGCAGGGGCTGAAACCGGGGAGCTGTTTTTT. Full variable domain (missing parts from reference TRBV13 and TRBJ2-2): AAGVIQSPRHLIKEKRETATLKCYPIPRHDTVYWYQQGPGQDPQFLISFYEKMQSDKGSIPDRFSAQQFSDYHSELNMSSLELGDSALYFCASSLAGAETGELFFGEGSRLTVL.

This clone occurred once. V gene TRBV3-1 (or the pseudogene TRBV3-2) combines with J gene TRBJ2-1; D possibly corresponds to TRBD2 (7 bases). The CDR3 is 17 amino acids. Trimming stripped 4 bases from V and 6 bases from J, with 22 bases between. CDR1 is LGHDT and CDR2 is YNNKEL in the germline V gene (reference sequence). CDR3 DNA: TGTGCCAGCAGCCCCGCGGGGGCGGCACCCTTAGGCAATGAGCAGTTCTTC. Residues: CASSPAGAAPLGNEQFF.

This chain joins TRBV7-9 and TRBJ2-4, with D perhaps TRBD2 (6 bases). Germline V gives CDR1 SEHNR, CDR2 FQNEAQ (reference sequence). This CDR3 has 14 amino acids. V lost 1 base and J 8 bases, leaving 12 bases between the germline ends. Here the CDR3 DNA reads TGTGCCAGCAGCTTAGTATCGGGCGGGGACATTCAGTACTTC. It yields the protein CASSLVSGGDIQYF.

The chain uses TRBV18 and TRBJ1-6, with TRBD1 as a possible D gene (5 bases). V lost 5 bases and J 0 bases, leaving 11 bases between the germline ends. This CDR3 spans 16 amino acids. Germline CDR1 and CDR2: KGHSH and LQKENI. The DNA of the CDR3 is TGTGCCAGCTCAGCTTCGGGGGGCTCCTATAATTCACCCCTCCACTTT. Translating it yields CASSASGGSYNSPLHF.

The chain recombines TRBV7-6 with TRBJ2-1, with 8 bases identical to TRBD2. The CDR3 extends over 16 amino acids. The germline V gene has CDR1 SGHVS and CDR2 FNYEAQ. V lost 0 bases, J lost 7 bases, and 8 bases stayed unmatched. The CDR3 nucleotides read TGTGCCAGCAGCTTAGCTTCCGGGACTAGTGTGAATGAGCAGTTCTTC. Its translation: CASSLASGTSVNEQFF.

The chain employs TRBV4-2 and TRBJ2-2, with D perhaps TRBD1 (5 bases). Trimming took off 3 bases at V and 6 bases at J, with 11 bases between the two ends. Per germline, CDR1 LGHNA and CDR2 YNFKEQ. The length of the CDR3 is 14 residues. CDR3 DNA: TGTGCCAGCAGCCAGGATAGGGGCTCCGGGGAGCTGTTTTTT. This codes for CASSQDRGSGELFF.

V and J are TRBV11-2 and TRBJ2-7; TRBD1 aligns across 10 bases. This CDR3 has 15 residues. V was pared by 5 bases and J by 1 base, with 5 bases of the junction left unmatched. From germline, CDR1 is SGHAT and CDR2 FQNNGV. The CDR3, as DNA: TGTGCCAGCAGCCCCCGGGACAGGGGATCCTACGAGCAGTACTTC. As protein: CASSPRDRGSYEQYF.

The V and J genes are TRBV10-1 and TRBJ1-5; D not resolved. The CDR3 has 13 amino acids. Per germline, CDR1 WNHNN and CDR2 SYGVQD (reference sequence). Trimming removed 8 bases at V and 3 bases at J, with 11 bases between. As DNA, the CDR3 is TGCGCCAGCGACTGTCGGGACAATCAGCCCCAGCATTTT. This codes for CASDCRDNQPQHF.

The chain employs TRBV5-1 and TRBJ2-1, with D possibly matching TRBD2 (5 bases). The ends were cut back, 0 bases at V and 0 bases at J, with 7 bases in the middle. The CDR3 has 15 amino acids. From germline, CDR1 is SGHRS and CDR2 YFSETQ. The DNA of the CDR3 is TGCGCCAGCAGCTTGGGACTATCCTCCTACAATGAGCAGTTCTTC. Translating gives CASSLGLSSYNEQFF.

The rearrangement joins TRBV6-5 to TRBJ2-1, with 7 bases matching TRBD1. V lost 5 bases to trimming and J lost 0 bases; unmatched junction nucleotides: 4. Germline-derived CDR1 and CDR2 are MNHEY and SVGAGI. CDR3 length: 15 amino acids. CDR3 nucleotide sequence: TGTGCCAGCAGTACTCGGGACAGCTCCTACAATGAGCAGTTCTTC. Amino acids: CASSTRDSSYNEQFF.

The chain has TRBV3-1 (or the pseudogene TRBV3-2) and TRBJ2-1, with D possibly being TRBD1 (6 bases). The germline CDR1 and CDR2 sequences are LGHDT and YNNKEL (reference sequence). V dropped 4 bases and J dropped 7 bases, with 11 bases sitting between them. The CDR3 length is 13 residues. This CDR3 reads CASSPGTQNEQFF. CDR3 DNA: TGTGCCAGCAGCCCCGGGACACAAAATGAGCAGTTCTTC.